The next 22 T cell receptor beta chains were all read from a single sample in a study of tumor and adjacent non-tumor tissue in lung cancer. The template was RNA from unsorted bulk tissue. The library came from three nested PCR rounds adapted from ARM-PCR protocols. TCRdb re-called the multiplex PCR reads through MiXCR, storing one row per CDR3 protein. The sample contains about 200,000 distinct CDR3 sequences, about 71% of which appear only once. The sample comprised lung tumor tissue. Receptors originate from a man between 60 and 75 years old with non-small cell lung cancer.

As concerns this clonotype: It may be a read error: a sequence one base away is much more abundant. The rearrangement links TRBV20-1 to TRBJ2-3; 7 nucleotides agree with TRBD1. CDR1 and CDR2 from the germline V gene are DFQATT and SNEGSKA (reference sequence). The CDR3 is 15 amino acids. CDR3 DNA: TGCACTGCTAGAGACCCGGGACAGCTAACAGATACGCAGTATTTT. It yields the protein CTARDPGQLTDTQYF.

This clonotype was detected many times. The chain links TRBV29-1 to TRBJ2-1; tentatively, D is TRBD2 (7 bases). The CDR3 sequence is 14 residues long. Deletions cut 7 bases from V and 2 bases from J, with 15 bases between. CDR1 is SQVTM and CDR2 is ANQGSEA in the germline V gene. CDR3 coding DNA: TGCAGCGCTATGGGGGGGCTGACCTACAATGAGCAGTTCTTC. It codes for CSAMGGLTYNEQFF.

V and J are TRBV6-2 or TRBV6-3 and TRBJ2-3, with a weak D call TRBD2 (5 bases). V was cut by 3 bases and J by 1 base, with 14 bases left in between. CDR1 is MNHEY and CDR2 is SVGEGT in the germline V gene. This CDR3 comprises 16 residues. The DNA of the CDR3 is TGTGCCAGCAGTTATCCTTCGAGGCGGGGCACAGATACGCAGTATTTT. Its translation is CASSYPSRRGTDTQYF.

The chain is built from TRBV29-1 and TRBJ2-5; 7 nucleotides align to TRBD2. The V gene's germline CDR1 is SQVTM and CDR2 ANQGSEA. The CDR3 is 13 amino acids. The CDR3 nucleotides read TGCAACGTCGGATTGGCGGGGGAAGAGACCCAGTACTTC. Translating it yields CNVGLAGEETQYF.

Worth noting for this clonotype: The conserved phenylalanine or tryptophan is not found at the CDR3 terminus, so this likely reflects a read error. The chain recombines TRBV11-3 with TRBJ2-4; the D gene is possibly TRBD1 (5 bases). This CDR3 region has 13 residues. The germline V gene has CDR1 SGHNT and CDR2 YENEEA. The CDR3 here is CASSWIGQDIQYS. The CDR3 DNA sequence: TGTGCCAGCAGCTGGATTGGTCAGGACATCCAGTACTCC.

A word on this clonotype: A read error may explain this, as a much larger clone is one base away. V gene TRBV29-1 combines with J gene TRBJ1-2, with D uncertain. Germline assignment: CDR1 SQVTM and CDR2 ANQGSEA. CDR3 length equals 13 residues. Written as DNA, the CDR3 is TGCACCGTTGAAGGTGTTTCTAACTATGGCTACACCTTC. Its protein is CTVEGVSNYGYTF.

Turning to this clonotype: The junction differs from germline at one of its ends, possibly a read error. J is TRBJ2-7 and V is TRBV4-3, with D possibly matching TRBD2 (6 bases). In germline, CDR1 is LGHNA, CDR2 YSLEER. The CDR3 contains 18 residues. The CDR3 DNA reads TGCGCCAGCAGCCAAGAACTAGAGGGAGGTCCAATCTCCTACGAGCAATACTTC. This translates into CASSQELEGGPISYEQYF.

To note about this clonotype: At one of its ends the junction is not consistent with the germline gene, which may arise from a read error. The genes are TRBV6-5 and TRBJ2-3, with D tentatively TRBD2 (6 bases). This CDR3 is built from 16 residues. Germline CDR1 is MNHEY and CDR2 is SVGAGI. CDR3 bases: TGTGCCAGGAAGATACTAGTGTTAACTAGCAGAGATACGCAGTATTTT. Protein product: CARKILVLTSRDTQYF.

As for this clonotype: This sequence may be a read error, since a much larger clone differs from it by one base. The chain carries TRBV29-1 and TRBJ1-1; perhaps TRBD1 as D (6 bases). The germline V gene has CDR1 SQVTM and CDR2 ANQGSEA. The CDR3 spans 12 residues. CDR3 sequence (DNA): TGCGGCGTTCCGGGCAGGGGCACTGAAGCTTTCTTT. Translation: CGVPGRGTEAFF.

This clonotype was detected only once. One end of the junction does not line up with germline, which may come from a read error. This chain links TRBV20-1 with TRBJ2-7, with D unresolved. The CDR3 is 12 amino acids. The V gene's germline CDR1 is DFQATT and CDR2 SNEGSKA (reference sequence). The CDR3 sequence: CRASAVTYEKYF. CDR3 bases: TGTAGAGCTAGTGCGGTCACCTACGAGAAGTACTTC.

For this clonotype: One base away lies a much larger clone, so this may be a sequencing read error. This chain links TRBV20-1 with TRBJ1-1; D gene uncertain. Germline V lookup: CDR1 DFQATT, CDR2 SNEGSKA (reference sequence). This CDR3 region has 12 residues. In DNA, the CDR3 is TGCAATGCTAGCACCCGGGTCTCTGAAGCTTTCTTT. Translating it yields CNASTRVSEAFF.

In regard to this clonotype: A much larger clone lies one base from this, so it may be a read error. The chain is built from TRBV11-2 and TRBJ1-1; no firm D call. The CDR3 is made up of 12 amino acids. The germline gives CDR1 SGHAT, CDR2 FQNNGV. The CDR3 DNA follows: TGTGCCAGCAGCTTAGATCTCACTGAAACTTTCTTT. Residues: CASSLDLTETFF.

This clonotype appeared many times. The J gene is TRBJ2-3, the V gene TRBV29-1; 13 bases are a match to TRBD2. The germline CDR1 and CDR2 sequences are SQVTM and ANQGSEA. V shed 6 bases and J 2 bases; nucleotides not matched to a gene: 2. This CDR3 contains 14 residues. Written as DNA, the CDR3 is TGCAGCGTAGGGACTAGCGGGGTCACAGATACGCAGTATTTT. Protein sequence: CSVGTSGVTDTQYF.

Turning to this clonotype: The junction departs from the called germline gene at one end, perhaps through a read error. This chain connects TRBV6-5 to TRBJ1-2; no firm D call. The CDR3 consists of 16 residues. Germline V gene lookup returns CDR1 MNHEY and CDR2 SVGAGI. Here the CDR3 DNA reads TGTGCCTGCAGTTATAGTTCCGGCAGAACTAACAATGGCTACACCTTC. Its protein is CACSYSSGRTNNGYTF.

This clonotype was observed a single time. One end of the junction does not line up with germline, which may come from a read error. The V and J genes are TRBV6-5 and TRBJ2-7; 7 bases match TRBD2. Germline V CDR1 and CDR2: MNHEY, SVGAGI. This CDR3 is built from 14 residues. The CDR3 region is CASSPSGTSVEHYF. The CDR3 DNA sequence: TGTGCCAGCAGTCCCAGCGGGACCTCGGTCGAGCATTACTTC.

With respect to this clonotype: A read error may be the cause here, since a much bigger clone is one base away. This chain links TRBV6-1 with TRBJ2-6; 8 bases fit TRBD1. The CDR3 sequence is 16 residues long. Germline V gene data show CDR1 as MNHNS and CDR2 as SASEGT. The CDR3 spells CASSKTGDSGANVLSF. The CDR3 DNA reads TGTGCCAGCAGTAAGACAGGGGACTCTGGGGCCAACGTCCTGAGTTTC.

This clonotype was detected many times. The V and J genes are TRBV4-1 and TRBJ1-2; D is unclear. Per germline, CDR1 MGHRA and CDR2 YSYEKL. V was shortened by 1 base and J by 7 bases, with 16 bases between the two germline ends. The CDR3 length is 15 residues. Here the CDR3 DNA reads TGCGCCAGCAGCCAAGGCCGTAGAGGGTGGTCTGGCTACACCTTC. Its protein product is CASSQGRRGWSGYTF.

Concerning this clonotype itself: An end of the junction differs from the germline gene, which may be a read error. The chain uses TRBV6-1 and TRBJ1-6, with D possibly TRBD1 on 6 matching bases. The germline gives CDR1 MNHNS, CDR2 SASEGT. The CDR3 sequence is 14 residues long. Written as DNA, the CDR3 is TGTGCCAGCAGTGTACAACAGGGCAATTCACTCCTCCACTTT. Its translation: CASSVQQGNSLLHF.

J is TRBJ1-2 and V is TRBV12-3 or TRBV12-4, with 8 bases identical to TRBD1. The CDR3 spans 14 residues. Trimming removed 5 bases from V and 8 bases from J; junction bases left unmatched: 10. CDR3 amino acids: CASSPPGQVIGYTF. In DNA, the CDR3 is TGTGCCAGCAGTCCTCCGGGACAGGTAATCGGCTACACCTTC.

V is TRBV5-6 and J is TRBJ1-6, with D perhaps TRBD1 (6 bases). The CDR3 has 16 residues. The V end was cut by 5 bases, the J end by 10 bases, with 22 bases between. Per germline, CDR1 SGHDT and CDR2 YYEEEE. CDR3 DNA: TGTGCCAGCAGTCCAAACAGGGCCCGATTCTCGTCACCCCTCCACTTT. Its protein is CASSPNRARFSSPLHF. Full variable domain (missing parts from reference TRBV5-6 and TRBJ1-6): DAGVTQSPTHLIKTRGQQVTLRCSPKSGHDTVSWYQQALGQGPQFIFQYYEEEERQRGNFPDRFSGHQFPNYSSELNVNALLLGDSALYLCASSPNRARFSSPLHFGNGTRLTVT.

Details on this clonotype: Mismatch with germline at one junction end may stem from a read error. The J gene is TRBJ2-7, the V gene TRBV11-3; D remains unclear. The CDR3 totals 12 residues. CDR1 and CDR2 (germline): SGHNT, YENEEA. The DNA of the CDR3 is TGTACCAGCAGCTTAGCCGGGTACGAGCAATACTTC. Residues: CTSSLAGYEQYF.

With respect to this clonotype: Because it lacks the conserved phenylalanine or tryptophan at the end, this CDR3 is likely a read error. The chain employs TRBV29-1 and TRBJ2-5, with no clear D. The CDR3 extends over 11 amino acids. Germline CDR1 is SQVTM and CDR2 is ANQGSEA. The CDR3 nucleotides are TGCAGAGTTGACGACCAAGAGACCCAGTACTGC. This sequence encodes CRVDDQETQYC.